This TCR beta chain was recovered during a study of shared clonotypes between healthy human individuals. Every immunoSEQ plate was one replicate of a subset's evenly spread DNA. Generated by immunoSEQ multiplex PCR, the TCRdb table keeps only in-frame clones and is missing some. The table includes just over 2,000,000 clones, 85% to 95% detected once. Findings of the study overall: In four donors, about 5% of naive CD4 clonotypes appeared in common. Against clonotypes common to all four donors, non-shared ones had lower generation probabilities.

In regard to this clone: Its antigen is as yet unknown.

Trimming at V came to 5 bases and at J to 0 bases, leaving 6 bases not matched to a gene. CDR1 and CDR2 (germline): SGHAT, FQNNGV. This CDR3 spans 16 amino acids. The source is a man aged 18 to 30 in good health. The chain has TRBV11-2 and TRBJ2-3; 9 nucleotides agree with TRBD2. Sequenced input: naive CD4+ T cells sorted from blood. The subset denotes: CD45RA+ positively selected. CDR3 nucleotide sequence: TGTGCCAGCAGCCTCCGCGGGGGGGCTAGCACAGATACGCAGTATTTT. Protein sequence: CASSLRGGASTDTQYF.